This T cell receptor beta chain emerged from a study of identical twins (dated by TCRdb to the mid-2010s). Study-level background: TCR alpha and beta repertoires from monozygotic twins, unrelated adults of various ages and cord blood were deep-sequenced to test whether fetal clonotypes persist. Replicate twin experiments were performed at different times using different library preparation protocols to rule out contamination.

The library was made by 5' RACE. The sample was run on an Illumina HiSeq 2000. Template switching introduced a universal primer binding site; the final cDNA contained a unique molecular identifier, enabling accurate counting of TCR cDNA molecules. Specific primers in the conserved constant-segment region were used to synthesize first-strand cDNA for TCR alpha and beta chains. To control for contamination, every cDNA library carried two barcodes: a SMART-Mk sample barcode plus Illumina barcodes. Two successive PCR steps introduced TruSeq adapter sequences along with Illumina sample barcodes. TCR alpha and beta cDNA libraries were sequenced on the Illumina HiSeq platform with custom primers. The paper's processing steps were these. MiGEC processed the raw reads to extract unique molecular identifiers, while MiXCR was used to determine the CDR3 positions. Recombination models were inferred per individual with the repgenHMM and IGoR tools using an EM algorithm. Shared clonotypes were analyzed with the tcR package in R, and sharing was normalized by the product of cloneset sizes. To study raw recombination free of thymic and clonal selection effects, out-of-frame nonproductive sequences were analyzed. The public reads were quality trimmed at Q25 with fastp and then assembled into clones with MiXCR by TCRdb, keeping productive beta chains. Identical CDR3 protein sequences are pooled into one entry, listed with their most common genes and DNA. The V and J calls come from TCRdb's annotation, not from the publication. For this sample there are 690,000 or so distinct CDR3 sequences; less than 10% appear just once. The ten largest clones capture 0.98% of the sample.

General conclusions and limits of the study: Compared with coincidental sharing between unrelated individuals, an excess of low generation-probability sequences was observed among out-of-frame TCR alpha sequences shared between twins. Fewer insertions were carried by abundant cord blood beta clonotypes, a similar but weaker trend appeared in young adult naive repertoires, and no such trend appeared in memory repertoires. A weaker excess of twin sharing was found in beta out-of-frame sequences because the signal-to-noise ratio was lowered by fewer shared sequences. Because the same donors could not be followed over many years, the conclusions depended on cross-sectional statistical analysis. In monozygotic twins, recombination models systematically underestimated out-of-frame TCR alpha sharing, but the models matched the sharing seen between unrelated individuals. Invariant T cells such as MAIT and iNKT could partly confound zero-insertion analyses, though diverse VJ usage argued against this for most clonotypes.

V was cut back by 6 bases and J by 2 bases, leaving a gap of 10 bases between them. There are 13 amino acids in the CDR3, from cysteine to phenylalanine inclusive. Solely the CDR3 DNA is kept, with 39 bases framed from the first base. All donors were healthy Caucasians. Three pairs of female monozygotic twins, all aged roughly 18 to 29 years, were included in the twin cohort. RNA for TCR libraries was isolated from peripheral blood mononuclear cells. The sample holds many counts of this clonotype. There is no known antigen for this receptor. No quality values exist for individual bases; no much larger clone is one base distant. Separately, the same data were catalogued under a study of yellow fever vaccine responses in identical twins. Looking at the second paper: According to the authors, in identical twins the way T cells responded to vaccination appeared partly convergent and partly personalized. In the study, vaccine-responding T cell clones were precisely tracked in identical twins.

The rearranged segments are TRBV12-3 or TRBV12-4 and TRBJ1-2; a tentative D call is TRBD1 (5 bases match). The TCR originated in a woman between 18 and 29 years old in good health. Sequenced input: PBMCs. The CDR3 region has the sequence CASSLTVNYGYTF. The DNA sequence is TGTGCCAGCAGCCTGACAGTAAACTATGGCTACACCTTC.